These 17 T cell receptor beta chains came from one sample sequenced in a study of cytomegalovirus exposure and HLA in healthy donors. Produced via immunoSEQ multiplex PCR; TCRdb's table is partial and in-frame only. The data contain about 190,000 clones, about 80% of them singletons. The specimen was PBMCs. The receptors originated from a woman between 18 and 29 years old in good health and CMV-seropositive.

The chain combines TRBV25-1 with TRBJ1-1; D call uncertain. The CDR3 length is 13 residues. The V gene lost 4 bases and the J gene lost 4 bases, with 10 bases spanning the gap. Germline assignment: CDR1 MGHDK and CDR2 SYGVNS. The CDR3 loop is CASSGHGSTEAFF. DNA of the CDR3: TGTGCCAGCAGTGGACATGGGAGCACTGAAGCTTTCTTT.

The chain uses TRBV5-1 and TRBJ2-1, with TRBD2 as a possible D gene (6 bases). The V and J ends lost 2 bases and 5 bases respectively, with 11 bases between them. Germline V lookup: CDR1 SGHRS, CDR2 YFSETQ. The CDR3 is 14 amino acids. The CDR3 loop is CASSFRGWDNEQFF. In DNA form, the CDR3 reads TGCGCCAGCAGCTTTCGGGGGTGGGACAATGAGCAGTTCTTC.

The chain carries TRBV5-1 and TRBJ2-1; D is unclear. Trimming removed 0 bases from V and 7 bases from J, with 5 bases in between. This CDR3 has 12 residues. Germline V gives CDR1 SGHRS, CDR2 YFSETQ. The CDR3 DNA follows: TGCGCCAGCAGCTTGGTTGAGAATGAGCAGTTCTTC. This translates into CASSLVENEQFF.

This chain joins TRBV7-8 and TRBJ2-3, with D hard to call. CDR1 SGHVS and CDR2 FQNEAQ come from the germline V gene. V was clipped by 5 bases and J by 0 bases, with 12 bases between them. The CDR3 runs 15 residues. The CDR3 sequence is CASSRSQVSTDTQYF. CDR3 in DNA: TGTGCCAGCAGCCGTAGTCAGGTTAGCACAGATACGCAGTATTTT.

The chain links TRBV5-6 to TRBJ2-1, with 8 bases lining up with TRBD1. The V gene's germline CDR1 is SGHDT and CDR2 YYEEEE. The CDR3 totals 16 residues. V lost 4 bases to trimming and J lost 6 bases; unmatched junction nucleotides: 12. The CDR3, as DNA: TGTGCCAGCAGCACCCTCCCGGGACAGGAGATCAATGAGCAGTTCTTC. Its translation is CASSTLPGQEINEQFF.

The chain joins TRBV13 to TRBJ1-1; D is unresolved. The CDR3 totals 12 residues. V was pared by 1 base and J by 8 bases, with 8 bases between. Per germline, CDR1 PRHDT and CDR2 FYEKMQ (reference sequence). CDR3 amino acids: CASSLVPREAFF. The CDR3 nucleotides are TGTGCCAGCAGCTTAGTCCCCAGGGAAGCTTTCTTT. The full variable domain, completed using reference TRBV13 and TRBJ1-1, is AAGVIQSPRHLIKEKRETATLKCYPIPRHDTVYWYQQGPGQDPQFLISFYEKMQSDKGSIPDRFSAQQFSDYHSELNMSSLELGDSALYFCASSLVPREAFFGQGTRLTVV.

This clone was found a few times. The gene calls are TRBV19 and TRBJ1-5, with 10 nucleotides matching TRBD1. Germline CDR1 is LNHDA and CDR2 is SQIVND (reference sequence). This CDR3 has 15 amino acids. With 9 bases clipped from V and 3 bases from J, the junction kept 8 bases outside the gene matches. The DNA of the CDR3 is TGTGCCAGCAAGGACAGGGGGGGCTACAATCAGCCCCAGCATTTT. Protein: CASKDRGGYNQPQHF.

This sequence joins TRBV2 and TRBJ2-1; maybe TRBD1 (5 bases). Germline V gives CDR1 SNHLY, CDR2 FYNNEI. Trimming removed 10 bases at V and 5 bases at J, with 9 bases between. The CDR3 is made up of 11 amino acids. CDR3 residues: CATTGNNEQFF. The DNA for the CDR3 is TGTGCCACCACAGGTAACAATGAGCAGTTCTTC.

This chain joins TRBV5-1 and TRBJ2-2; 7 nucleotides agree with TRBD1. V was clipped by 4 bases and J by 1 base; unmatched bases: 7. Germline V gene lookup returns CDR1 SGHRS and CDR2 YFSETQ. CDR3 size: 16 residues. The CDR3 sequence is CASSVQGSGNTGELFF. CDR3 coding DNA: TGCGCCAGCAGCGTACAGGGGAGTGGGAACACCGGGGAGCTGTTTTTT.

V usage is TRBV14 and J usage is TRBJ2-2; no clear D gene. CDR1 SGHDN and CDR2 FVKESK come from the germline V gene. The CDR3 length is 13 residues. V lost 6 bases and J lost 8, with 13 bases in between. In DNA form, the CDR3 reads TGTGCCAGCAGTCCTAGTGGCGTGGGGGAGCTGTTTTTT. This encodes CASSPSGVGELFF.

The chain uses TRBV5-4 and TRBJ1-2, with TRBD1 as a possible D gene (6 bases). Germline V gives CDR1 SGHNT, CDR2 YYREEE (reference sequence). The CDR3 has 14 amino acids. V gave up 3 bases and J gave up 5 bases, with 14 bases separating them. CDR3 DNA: TGTGCCAGCAGCTCCGGCCAGGGGTGGTATGGCTACACCTTC. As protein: CASSSGQGWYGYTF.

The CDR3 region has the DNA TGCGCCAGCAGCCAAGATTTTCAGGGTAGATACGAGCAGTACTTC. This translates into CASSQDFQGRYEQYF. The V and J genes are TRBV4-1 and TRBJ2-7; a weak D match, TRBD1 (5 bases). Germline CDR1 and CDR2: MGHRA and YSYEKL. The CDR3 totals 15 residues. The germline V and J ends were trimmed by 0 bases and 4 bases, with 13 bases remaining between them.

CDR3 sequence reads: CASSQDGSSGNTIYF. CDR3 in DNA: TGCGCCAGCAGCCAAGATGGCTCCTCTGGAAACACCATATATTTT. The chain is built from TRBV4-1 and TRBJ1-3; D is undetermined. The germline V and J ends were trimmed by 0 bases and 0 bases, with 6 bases remaining between them. The germline V gene has CDR1 MGHRA and CDR2 YSYEKL. The CDR3 length is 15 residues.

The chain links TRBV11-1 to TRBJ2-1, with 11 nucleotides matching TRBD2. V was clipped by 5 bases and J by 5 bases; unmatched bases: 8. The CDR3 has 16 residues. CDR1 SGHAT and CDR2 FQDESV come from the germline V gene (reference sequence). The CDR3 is CASSPRLTSGNNEQFF. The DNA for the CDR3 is TGTGCCAGCAGCCCCAGACTGACTAGCGGGAACAATGAGCAGTTCTTC.

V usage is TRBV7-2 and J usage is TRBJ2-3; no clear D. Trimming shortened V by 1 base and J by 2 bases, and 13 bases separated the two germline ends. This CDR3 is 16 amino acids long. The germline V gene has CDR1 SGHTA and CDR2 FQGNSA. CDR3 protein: CASSLDTVIITDTQYF. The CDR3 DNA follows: TGTGCCAGCAGCTTAGACACAGTGATTATCACAGATACGCAGTATTTT. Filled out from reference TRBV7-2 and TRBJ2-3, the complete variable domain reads GAGVSQSPSNKVTEKGKDVELRCDPISGHTALYWYRQSLGQGLEFLIYFQGNSAPDKSGLPSDRFSAERTGGSVSTLTIQRTQQEDSAVYLCASSLDTVIITDTQYFGPGTRLTVL.

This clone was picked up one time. CDR3 in amino acids: CASKRANPEAFF. For the CDR3, the DNA is TGTGCCAGCAAGCGCGCTAACCCTGAAGCTTTCTTT. The V call is TRBV6-6, the J call TRBJ1-1, with D unresolved. This CDR3 spans 12 amino acids. Looked up from germline, CDR1 is MNHNY and CDR2 is SVGAGI (reference sequence). Deletions cut 7 bases from V and 6 bases from J, with 12 bases between.

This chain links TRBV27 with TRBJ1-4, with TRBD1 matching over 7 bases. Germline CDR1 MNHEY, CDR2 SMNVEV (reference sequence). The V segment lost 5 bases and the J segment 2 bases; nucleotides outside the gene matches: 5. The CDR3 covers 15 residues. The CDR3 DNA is TGTGCCAGCAGTCCGACAGGGATCACTAATGAAAAACTGTTTTTT. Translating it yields CASSPTGITNEKLFF.